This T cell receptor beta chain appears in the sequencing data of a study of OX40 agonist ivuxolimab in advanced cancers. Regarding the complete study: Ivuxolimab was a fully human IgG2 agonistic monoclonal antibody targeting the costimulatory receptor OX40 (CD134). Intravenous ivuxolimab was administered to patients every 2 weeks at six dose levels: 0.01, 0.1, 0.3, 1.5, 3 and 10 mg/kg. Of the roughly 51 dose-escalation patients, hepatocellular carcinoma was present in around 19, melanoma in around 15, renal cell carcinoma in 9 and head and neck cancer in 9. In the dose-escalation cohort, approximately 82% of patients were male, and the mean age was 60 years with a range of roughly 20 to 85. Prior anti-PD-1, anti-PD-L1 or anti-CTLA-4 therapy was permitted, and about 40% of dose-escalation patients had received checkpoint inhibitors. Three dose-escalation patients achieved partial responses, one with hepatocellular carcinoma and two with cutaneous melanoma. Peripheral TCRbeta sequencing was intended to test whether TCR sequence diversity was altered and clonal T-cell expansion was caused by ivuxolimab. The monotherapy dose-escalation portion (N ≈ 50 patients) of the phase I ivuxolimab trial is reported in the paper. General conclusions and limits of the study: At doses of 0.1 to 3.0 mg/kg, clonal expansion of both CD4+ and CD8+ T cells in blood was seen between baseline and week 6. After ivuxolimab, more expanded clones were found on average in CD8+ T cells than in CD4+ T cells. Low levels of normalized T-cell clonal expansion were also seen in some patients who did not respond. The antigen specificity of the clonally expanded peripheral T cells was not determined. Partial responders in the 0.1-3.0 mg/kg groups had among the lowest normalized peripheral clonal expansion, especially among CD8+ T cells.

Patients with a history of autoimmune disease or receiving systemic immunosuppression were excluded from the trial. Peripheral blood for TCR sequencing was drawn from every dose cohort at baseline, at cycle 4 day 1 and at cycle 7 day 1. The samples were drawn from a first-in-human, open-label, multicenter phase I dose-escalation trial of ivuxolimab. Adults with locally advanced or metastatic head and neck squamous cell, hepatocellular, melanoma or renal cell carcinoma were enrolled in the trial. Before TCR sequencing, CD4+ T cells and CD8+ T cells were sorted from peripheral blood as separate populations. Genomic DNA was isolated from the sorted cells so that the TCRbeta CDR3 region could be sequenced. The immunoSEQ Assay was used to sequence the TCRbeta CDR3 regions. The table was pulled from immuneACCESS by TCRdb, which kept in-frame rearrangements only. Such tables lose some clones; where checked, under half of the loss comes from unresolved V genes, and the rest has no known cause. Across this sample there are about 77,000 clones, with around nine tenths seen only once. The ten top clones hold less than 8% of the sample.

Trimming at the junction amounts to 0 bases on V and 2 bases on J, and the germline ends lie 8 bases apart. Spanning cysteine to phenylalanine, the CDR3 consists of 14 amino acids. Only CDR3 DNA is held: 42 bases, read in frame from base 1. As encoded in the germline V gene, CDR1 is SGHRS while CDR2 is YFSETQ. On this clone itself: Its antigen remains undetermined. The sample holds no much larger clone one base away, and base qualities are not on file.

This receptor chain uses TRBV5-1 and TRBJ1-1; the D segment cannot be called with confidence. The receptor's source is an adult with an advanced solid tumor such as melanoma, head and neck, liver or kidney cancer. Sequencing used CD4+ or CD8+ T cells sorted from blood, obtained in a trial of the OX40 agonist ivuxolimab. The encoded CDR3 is CASSLDRPNTEAFF. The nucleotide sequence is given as TGCGCCAGCAGCTTGGACAGACCTAACACTGAAGCTTTCTTT. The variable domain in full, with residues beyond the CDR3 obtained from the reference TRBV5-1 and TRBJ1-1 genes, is KAGVTQTPRYLIKTRGQQVTLSCSPISGHRSVSWYQQTPGQGLQFLFEYFSETQRNKGNFPGRFSGRQFSNSRSEMNVSTLELGDSALYLCASSLDRPNTEAFFGQGTRLTVV.